This T cell receptor beta chain was identified during a study of graft-versus-host responses after intestinal transplantation. As for this clone: Its antigen is as yet unknown.

The CDR3 is made up of 16 amino acids. Profiling relied on immunoSEQ multiplex PCR, and the TCRdb table lists in-frame clones only, not all of them. The data hold 70,000 or so clones, with approximately 87% observed a single time. This TCR was recovered from a human donor who was the organ donor for an intestinal transplant. Sample: unstimulated CD4+ T cells sorted from spleen or lymph node cells, taken before transplant. V and J are TRBV12-1 and TRBJ1-2. TRBV12-1 is a documented pseudogene. The CDR3: CASSPAGGGAVYGYTF. In nucleotides, the CDR3 is TGTGCCAGCAGCCCAGCCGGAGGGGGGGCGGTTTATGGCTACACCTTC.